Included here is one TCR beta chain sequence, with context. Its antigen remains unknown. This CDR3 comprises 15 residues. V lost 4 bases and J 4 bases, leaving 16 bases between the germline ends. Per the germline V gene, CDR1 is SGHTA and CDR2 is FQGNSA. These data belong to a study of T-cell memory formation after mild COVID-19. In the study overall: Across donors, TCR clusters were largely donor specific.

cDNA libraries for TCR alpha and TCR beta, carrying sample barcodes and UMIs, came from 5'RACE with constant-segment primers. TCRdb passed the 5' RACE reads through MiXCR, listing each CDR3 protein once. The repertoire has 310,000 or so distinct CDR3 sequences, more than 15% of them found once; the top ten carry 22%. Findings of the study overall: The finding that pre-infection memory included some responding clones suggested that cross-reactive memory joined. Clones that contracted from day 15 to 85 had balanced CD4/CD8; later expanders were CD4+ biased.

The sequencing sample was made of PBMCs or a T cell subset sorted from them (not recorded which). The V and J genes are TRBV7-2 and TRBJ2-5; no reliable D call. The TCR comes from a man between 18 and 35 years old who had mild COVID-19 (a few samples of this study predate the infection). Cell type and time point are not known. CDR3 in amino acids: CASSSRAFPGETQYF. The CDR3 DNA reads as TGTGCCAGCAGCTCTCGGGCCTTCCCAGGAGAGACCCAGTACTTC.